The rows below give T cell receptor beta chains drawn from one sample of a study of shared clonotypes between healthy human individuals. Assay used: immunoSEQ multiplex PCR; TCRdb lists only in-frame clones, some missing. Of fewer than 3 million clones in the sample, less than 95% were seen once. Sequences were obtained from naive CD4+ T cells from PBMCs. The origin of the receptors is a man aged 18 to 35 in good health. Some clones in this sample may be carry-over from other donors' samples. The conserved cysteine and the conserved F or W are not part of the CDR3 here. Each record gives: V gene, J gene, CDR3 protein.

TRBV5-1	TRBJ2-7	ASSWGGETTADSYEQY
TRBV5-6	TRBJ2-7	ASSPTSGTRSYEQY
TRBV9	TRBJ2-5	ASSVRPSGAGETQY
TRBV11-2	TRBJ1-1	ASSSEAPGIAF
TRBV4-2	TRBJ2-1	ASSPQRSSYNEQF
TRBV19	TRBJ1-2	ASSAAGPGYT
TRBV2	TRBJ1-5	ASKPGETNQPQH
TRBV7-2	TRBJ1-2	ASSPNSVGNYGYT
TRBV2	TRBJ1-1	ASSDLPRAGNTEAF
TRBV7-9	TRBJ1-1	ASSYPQGLGKRTEAF
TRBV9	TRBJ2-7	ASSVGLAGYEQY
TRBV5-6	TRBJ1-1	ASSTTPWTEAF
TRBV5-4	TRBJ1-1	ASRLGTTEAF
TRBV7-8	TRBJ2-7	ASSSPDRSSSYEQY
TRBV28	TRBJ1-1	ASSLEKGTGEDTEAF
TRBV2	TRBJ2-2	ASAGRGANTGELF